Each of the 24 T cell receptor beta chains below was sequenced from the same sample in a study of T and B cells in COVID-19 patients. Blood genomic DNA input for TRB amplification was roughly 250-550 ng. TRB rearrangements were amplified by multiplex PCR with BIOMED2 TRB-A/B primers. TCRdb redid the calling of the multiplex PCR reads with MiXCR, one entry per CDR3 protein. The data contain 20,000 or so distinct CDR3 sequences, about 32% of them singletons. The sample comprised blood. The receptors shown here come from a human donor who had recovered from COVID-19.

This clonotype is judged medium-sized (0.01 to 0.1%). The chain recombines TRBV29-1 with TRBJ2-3; 9 bases match TRBD2. The junction had 5 bases not matched to a gene; V was cut back by 6 bases and J by 1 base. The CDR3 totals 14 residues. Germline V gene data show CDR1 as SQVTM and CDR2 as ANQGSEA. CDR3 residues: CSVKRTSGTDTQYF. The CDR3 bases are TGCAGCGTCAAAAGGACTAGCGGCACAGATACGCAGTATTTT.

The sample holds a few counts of this clonotype. This chain joins TRBV6-5 and TRBJ2-4, with D hard to call. Per germline, CDR1 MNHEY and CDR2 SVGAGI. This CDR3 contains 16 residues. V was trimmed by 5 bases and J by 0 bases, leaving 14 bases between them. The CDR3 bases are TGTGCCAGCAGTGAAGCGACATCCCTAGCCAAAAACATTCAGTACTTC. It encodes CASSEATSLAKNIQYF.

V is TRBV6-5 and J is TRBJ2-5, with unresolved D. Germline V gene sequence: CDR1 MNHEY, CDR2 SVGAGI. CDR3 length: 14 residues. V was shortened by 3 bases and J by 1 base, with 9 bases between the two germline ends. DNA of the CDR3: TGTGCCAGCAGTTATGTCGCTCTCCAAGAGACCCAGTACTTC. This sequence encodes CASSYVALQETQYF.

This clonotype was detected ten times or more. J is TRBJ1-4 and V is TRBV6-5; D is unresolved. CDR3 length: 14 amino acids. Looked up from germline, CDR1 is MNHEY and CDR2 is SVGAGI. V shed 4 bases and J shed 0 bases, with 6 bases lying between them. The CDR3 loop is CASSLAATNEKLFF. DNA of the CDR3: TGTGCCAGCAGTTTGGCTGCAACTAATGAAAAACTGTTTTTT.

There are a few counts of this clonotype. As DNA, the CDR3 is TGTGCCAGCAGCCCAGCAGGACTAGCGGGAGCCGGGGAGACCCAGTACTTC. Its protein product is CASSPAGLAGAGETQYF. This sequence joins TRBV12-3 or TRBV12-4 and TRBJ2-5, with TRBD2 matching over 13 bases. The CDR3 totals 17 residues. V trimming: 6 bases; J trimming: 5 bases; junction bases outside the gene matches: 12.

V usage is TRBV7-6 and J usage is TRBJ2-3, with D perhaps matching TRBD1 (6 bases). The CDR3 extends over 16 amino acids. Looked up from germline, CDR1 is SGHVS and CDR2 is FNYEAQ. The germline V and J ends were trimmed by 5 bases and 2 bases, with 17 bases remaining between them. The CDR3 is CASSPSLGAVTDTQYF. In DNA form, the CDR3 reads TGTGCCAGCAGCCCTTCGCTGGGGGCGGTCACAGATACGCAGTATTTT.

The table lists this clonotype with a few counts. V and J are TRBV5-1 and TRBJ1-2; D unclear. Germline V gene sequence: CDR1 SGHRS, CDR2 YFSETQ. Deletions cut 4 bases from V and 0 bases from J, with 16 bases between. The CDR3 has 16 residues. CDR3 region: CASSPDSMIPNYGYTF. CDR3 DNA: TGCGCCAGCAGCCCGGACTCAATGATCCCTAACTATGGCTACACCTTC.

This clonotype has just a few counts. This chain links TRBV29-1 with TRBJ1-4; D gene unclear. This CDR3 comprises 11 residues. The germline CDR1 and CDR2 sequences are SQVTM and ANQGSEA. The V gene lost 7 bases and the J gene lost 8 bases, with 11 bases spanning the gap. CDR3 sequence: CSGGVGEKLFF. In DNA form, the CDR3 reads TGCAGCGGCGGGGTTGGAGAAAAACTGTTTTTT.

The chain joins TRBV11-1 to TRBJ2-5, with 7 bases matching TRBD1. The V gene's germline CDR1 is SGHAT and CDR2 FQDESV (reference sequence). V lost 1 base, J lost 2 bases, and 1 base stayed unmatched. The CDR3 is 14 amino acids. The CDR3 DNA is TGTGCCAGCAGCTTAGGGGGACAGCAAGAGACCCAGTACTTC. This encodes CASSLGGQQETQYF.

V usage is TRBV6-5 and J usage is TRBJ1-1, with 12 bases that match TRBD1. CDR3 length: 15 amino acids. V lost 3 bases, J lost 7 bases, and 6 bases stayed unmatched. Looked up from germline, CDR1 is MNHEY and CDR2 is SVGAGI. This CDR3 reads CASSYPGQGAFEAFF. The CDR3 nucleotides read TGTGCCAGCAGTTATCCGGGACAGGGGGCTTTTGAAGCTTTCTTT.

This clonotype was picked up a small number of times. V gene TRBV19 combines with J gene TRBJ1-1, with a weak D call TRBD1 (6 bases). Germline V gene data show CDR1 as LNHDA and CDR2 as SQIVND (reference sequence). Trimming removed 6 bases from V and 4 bases from J, with 9 bases in between. This CDR3 region has 12 residues. The chain's CDR3 is CASSEGGTEAFF. CDR3 sequence (DNA): TGTGCCAGTAGCGAGGGGGGCACTGAAGCTTTCTTT.

This clonotype came up many times. The chain joins TRBV5-4 to TRBJ2-5; perhaps TRBD2 as D (6 bases). This CDR3 region has 13 residues. V lost 4 bases and J lost 5, with 12 bases in between. Germline V gene sequence: CDR1 SGHNT, CDR2 YYREEE (reference sequence). In DNA, the CDR3 is TGTGCCAGCAGCCCTACTAGCCCGGAGACCCAGTACTTC. Amino acids: CASSPTSPETQYF.

This rearrangement joins TRBV27 to TRBJ1-3; TRBD1 agrees at 11 bases. The CDR3 has 17 amino acids. The V gene's germline CDR1 is MNHEY and CDR2 SMNVEV (reference sequence). The junction had 6 bases not matched to a gene; V was cut back by 4 bases and J by 1 base. The CDR3 DNA reads TGTGCCAGCAGTTCAGGACAGGGGGCGAGGTCTGGAAACACCATATATTTT. Its protein product is CASSSGQGARSGNTIYF.

This clonotype occurred a few times. The chain employs TRBV30 and TRBJ1-5, with a tentative D call TRBD1 (6 bases). The CDR3 covers 12 residues. Trimming cost V 5 bases and J 4 bases, with 9 bases left between them. Germline V gives CDR1 GTSNPN, CDR2 SVGIG (reference sequence). The CDR3 DNA sequence: TGTGCCTGGGGACAGTCAAATCAGCCCCAGCATTTT. Protein sequence: CAWGQSNQPQHF.

This clonotype occurred a few times. CDR3 sequence reads: CASSLEGSYTEAFF. The CDR3 nucleotides are TGTGCCAGCAGTTTGGAAGGATCGTACACTGAAGCTTTCTTT. J is TRBJ1-1 and V is TRBV12-3 or TRBV12-4; D is unresolved. This CDR3 has 14 amino acids. V was pared by 3 bases and J by 3 bases, with 11 bases between.

This chain connects TRBV10-3 to TRBJ2-2; the match to TRBD1 covers 9 bases. CDR3 length equals 15 residues. V trimming: 6 bases; J trimming: 3 bases; junction bases outside the gene matches: 5. Per the germline V gene, CDR1 is ENHRY and CDR2 is SYGVKD. The CDR3 protein is CAIRPGQGDTGELFF. The CDR3 DNA reads as TGTGCCATCAGGCCGGGACAGGGCGACACCGGGGAGCTGTTTTTT.

The J gene is TRBJ2-7, the V gene TRBV6-1; 8 bases are shared with TRBD1. V lost 9 bases, J lost 2 bases, and 6 bases stayed unmatched. There are 13 residues in the CDR3. The germline CDR1 and CDR2 sequences are MNHNS and SASEGT. The CDR3 is CARTDRGPYEQYF. The CDR3 DNA is TGTGCCAGAACCGACAGGGGTCCCTACGAGCAGTACTTC.

By share, this clonotype ranks as medium-sized. V and J are TRBV6-5 and TRBJ2-5; TRBD1 agrees at 11 bases. Germline CDR1 reads MNHEY; CDR2 reads SVGAGI. J was trimmed by 4 bases and V by 5 bases; bases with no gene match: 9. The CDR3 length is 16 residues. CDR3 nucleotides: TGTGCCAGCAGTCGGACAGGGGGCTTATTCGGAGAGACCCAGTACTTC. It encodes CASSRTGGLFGETQYF.

The V call is TRBV4-2, the J call TRBJ2-1, with a weak D call TRBD2 (6 bases). The V gene's germline CDR1 is LGHNA and CDR2 YNFKEQ. V lost 2 bases to trimming and J lost 1 base, with 12 bases between them. This CDR3 has 16 residues. The CDR3, as DNA: TGTGCCAGCAGCCAAAATCCCGGGACTTCCTACAATGAGCAGTTCTTC. Translation: CASSQNPGTSYNEQFF.

The chain joins TRBV5-1 to TRBJ2-2; 7 bases match TRBD2. V gave up 2 bases and J gave up 7 bases; unmatched junction bases: 11. Germline V CDR1 and CDR2: SGHRS, YFSETQ. This CDR3 is 16 amino acids long. DNA of the CDR3: TGCGCCAGCAGCTTTGTTGGCGGGAGTGAGAACGGGGAGCTGTTTTTT. It yields the protein CASSFVGGSENGELFF.

Concerning this clonotype: A much bigger clone sits one base away, suggesting this may be a read error. The rearrangement links TRBV6-5 to TRBJ2-3, with a tentative D call TRBD2 (6 bases). V gave up 9 bases and J gave up 2 bases, with 24 bases separating them. CDR3 size: 17 residues. In germline, CDR1 is MNHEY, CDR2 SVGAGI. This CDR3 reads CARSLTAHGGTTDTQYF. The CDR3 DNA reads as TGTGCCAGAAGTCTAACCGCTCACGGGGGAACCACAGATACGCAGTATTTT.

The chain uses TRBV11-2 and TRBJ2-1; 9 nucleotides line up with TRBD2. The germline gives CDR1 SGHAT, CDR2 FQNNGV. V shed 6 bases, J shed 5 bases, and the junction held 5 bases outside the gene matches. This CDR3 is built from 14 residues. The CDR3 is CASSMTSGHNEQFF. The CDR3 nucleotides are TGTGCCAGCAGTATGACTAGCGGCCACAATGAGCAGTTCTTC.

This clonotype was detected only a few times. The J gene is TRBJ2-2, the V gene TRBV30; 8 bases are a match to TRBD2. Looked up from germline, CDR1 is GTSNPN and CDR2 is SVGIG (reference sequence). V lost 4 bases and J lost 4; bases outside the gene matches: 8. CDR3 length equals 15 residues. The CDR3 spells CAWIREGAATGELFF. The CDR3 bases are TGTGCCTGGATTCGGGAGGGCGCAGCCACCGGGGAGCTGTTTTTT. Complete variable domain (other parts from reference TRBV30 and TRBJ2-2): SQTIHQWPATLVQPVGSPLSLECTVEGTSNPNLYWYRQAAGRGLQLLFYSVGIGQISSEVPQNLSASRPQDRQFILSSKKLLLSDSGFYLCAWIREGAATGELFFGEGSRLTVL.

The J gene is TRBJ1-1, the V gene TRBV6-4; D call uncertain. The CDR3 has 13 residues. V dropped 8 bases and J dropped 0 bases, with 10 bases sitting between them. The germline V gene encodes CDR1 MRHNA and CDR2 SNTAGT. Here the CDR3 reads CASALGMNTEAFF. In DNA, the CDR3 is TGTGCCAGCGCCTTAGGTATGAACACTGAAGCTTTCTTT.